This T cell receptor beta chain was captured in a study of memory CD4+ T cells and cytomegalovirus serostatus. The table came from immunoSEQ multiplex PCR; TCRdb's copy has only in-frame clones and leaves some out. Here the sample spans tens of thousands of clones, roughly three quarters being singletons. Single viable CD3+CD4+CD8-CD45RO+ cells were sorted as the memory CD4+ T cells. The receptor was derived from an adult in good health and CMV-seronegative. What was sequenced was memory CD4+ T cells from blood.

The CDR3 DNA is TGTGCCAGCAGTGACCGGGGGGCGCAGGAAAAACTGTTTTTT. It encodes CASSDRGAQEKLFF. The chain recombines TRBV6-1 with TRBJ1-4; D possibly corresponds to TRBD1 (6 bases). Trimming stripped 3 bases from V and 8 bases from J, with 13 bases between. CDR3 size: 14 residues. Germline V lookup: CDR1 MNHNS, CDR2 SASEGT.